Below are 17 T cell receptor beta chains sequenced from a single sample in a study of cytomegalovirus exposure and HLA in healthy donors (dated by TCRdb to 2015 to 2018). The library was produced with the immunoSEQ multiplex PCR assay. TCRdb provides this immuneACCESS table in a form limited to in-frame rearrangements. Some clones are lacking; in checked studies, under half of them reflect an unresolved V gene, and why the rest are absent is not known. The sample table holds approximately 110,000 clones, of which roughly 94% were seen once. The top ten clones comprise over 1% of the sample. Sequences were obtained from PBMCs. These receptors came from a woman aged 18-29 years in good health and CMV-seronegative.

The rearrangement links TRBV5-4 to TRBJ2-4; D may be TRBD1 (6 bases). CDR1 is SGHNT and CDR2 is YYREEE in the germline V gene (reference sequence). The length of the CDR3 is 14 residues. The germline V and J ends were trimmed by 4 bases and 2 bases, with 10 bases remaining between them. The CDR3 loop reads CASSPGHPKNIQYF. DNA for the CDR3: TGTGCCAGCAGCCCGGGACACCCCAAAAACATTCAGTACTTC.

The chain recombines TRBV9 with TRBJ2-1; D might be TRBD2 (5 bases). The CDR3 spans 14 residues. The germline V gene has CDR1 SGDLS and CDR2 YYNGEE. The V end was cut by 3 bases, the J end by 9 bases, with 16 bases between. Written as DNA, the CDR3 is TGTGCCAGCAGCGCCCAGGCTAGCTCGGGTGAGCAGTTCTTC. Protein product: CASSAQASSGEQFF.

This chain uses TRBV19 with TRBJ2-7, with D possibly TRBD1 on 6 matching bases. Germline CDR1 reads LNHDA; CDR2 reads SQIVND (reference sequence). The CDR3 is 13 amino acids. V shed 5 bases and J shed 6 bases, with 14 bases lying between them. The CDR3 sequence is CASSENRVGEQYF. CDR3 DNA sequence: TGTGCCAGTAGTGAAAACAGGGTAGGCGAGCAGTACTTC. The full variable domain, in which reference TRBV19 and TRBJ2-7 provide the parts outside the CDR3, is DGGITQSPKYLFRKEGQNVTLSCEQNLNHDAMYWYRQDPGQGLRLIYYSQIVNDFQKGDIAEGYSVSREKKESFPLTVTSAQKNPTAFYLCASSENRVGEQYFGPGTRLTVT.

This chain uses TRBV9 with TRBJ1-2; 8 nucleotides agree with TRBD1. V lost 1 base, J lost 3 bases, and 2 bases stayed unmatched. The CDR3 loop spans 14 amino acids. CDR1 is SGDLS and CDR2 is YYNGEE in the germline V gene. The CDR3 sequence: CASSVQGADYGYTF. CDR3 nucleotide sequence: TGTGCCAGCAGCGTACAGGGGGCGGACTATGGCTACACCTTC.

The CDR3: CAWKFDRDGYTF. As DNA, the CDR3 is TGTGCCTGGAAGTTCGACAGGGATGGCTACACCTTC. The V gene is TRBV30, the J gene TRBJ1-2; 7 bases map to TRBD1. Germline V gene sequence: CDR1 GTSNPN, CDR2 SVGIG (reference sequence). Germline trimming cut 4 bases from V and 6 bases from J; bases unmatched to any gene: 5. The CDR3 runs 12 residues.

The chain has TRBV28 and TRBJ2-3; 10 bases align to TRBD1. There are 16 residues in the CDR3. The germline V gene has CDR1 MDHEN and CDR2 SYDVKM. The ends lost 2 bases at V and 6 bases at J; junction bases unmatched: 8. The CDR3 DNA reads TGTGCCAGCAGTTTAAACCCCGGGACAGGGGCCGATACGCAGTATTTT. The encoded protein is CASSLNPGTGADTQYF.

V usage is TRBV7-7 and J usage is TRBJ2-2, with D unclear. CDR3 length equals 14 residues. V was trimmed by 1 base and J by 2 bases, leaving 5 bases between them. From germline, CDR1 is SSHAT and CDR2 FNYEAQ (reference sequence). This CDR3 reads CASSLGENTGELFF. In nucleotides, the CDR3 is TGTGCCAGCAGCTTAGGAGAAAACACCGGGGAGCTGTTTTTT.

The chain combines TRBV27 with TRBJ1-1; D may be TRBD1 (6 bases). Germline CDR1 is MNHEY and CDR2 is SMNVEV (reference sequence). The length of the CDR3 is 16 residues. V dropped 5 bases and J dropped 4 bases, with 20 bases sitting between them. The chain's CDR3 is CASSPGVFAGSTEAFF. The CDR3 coding sequence is TGTGCCAGCAGTCCAGGGGTTTTTGCAGGGAGCACTGAAGCTTTCTTT.

The chain employs TRBV28 and TRBJ2-1, with no clear D. Germline V gene sequence: CDR1 MDHEN, CDR2 SYDVKM. Deletions cut 7 bases from V and 6 bases from J, with 7 bases between. The CDR3 spans 11 residues. The CDR3 DNA reads TGTGCCAGCATGGTGGCCAATGAGCAGTTCTTC. This sequence encodes CASMVANEQFF.

The rearrangement uses TRBV11-3 and TRBJ2-6, with a weak D call TRBD2 (6 bases). The germline V gene encodes CDR1 SGHNT and CDR2 YENEEA. The CDR3 is 15 amino acids. Deletions cut 9 bases from V and 2 bases from J, with 14 bases between. In DNA, the CDR3 is TGTGCCAGTAAGGGTGGCGGGGCTGGGGCCAACGTCCTGACTTTC. Translation: CASKGGGAGANVLTF.

The V gene is TRBV5-1, the J gene TRBJ2-7; unclear D gene. This CDR3 contains 14 residues. Germline CDR1 reads SGHRS; CDR2 reads YFSETQ. V lost 2 bases and J 0 bases, leaving 9 bases between the germline ends. The CDR3 region is CASSFTQDSYEQYF. CDR3 nucleotide sequence: TGCGCCAGCAGCTTCACCCAGGACTCCTACGAGCAGTACTTC.

V is TRBV7-9 and J is TRBJ1-1, with D perhaps matching TRBD1 (5 bases). Germline CDR1 is SEHNR and CDR2 is FQNEAQ (reference sequence). The CDR3 has 13 residues. The V end was cut by 3 bases, the J end by 6 bases, with 11 bases between. CDR3 amino acids: CASSLARGSEAFF. The DNA for the CDR3 is TGTGCCAGCAGCTTGGCAAGGGGATCTGAAGCTTTCTTT.

This clone came up once. The chain joins TRBV21-1 to TRBJ1-2; the tabulated D call, TRBD1, remains unverified against the DNA. TRBV21-1 is recorded as a pseudogene. The CDR3 sequence is 17 residues long. CDR3 coding DNA: TGTGCCAGCAGCAAAGCGCTGGGGGACAGGGTAATCTCTGGCTACACCTTC. Translation gives CASSKALGDRVISGYTF.

The DNA for the CDR3 is TGTGCCAGCAGCCCGACTAGCGGGAGGGGATACAATGAGCAGTTCTTC. Translated, it gives CASSPTSGRGYNEQFF. The chain joins TRBV7-9 to TRBJ2-1; 14 bases are shared with TRBD2. Germline lookup yields CDR1 SEHNR and CDR2 FQNEAQ (reference sequence). There are 16 residues in the CDR3. Germline trimming cut 5 bases from V and 4 bases from J; bases unmatched to any gene: 4. The whole variable domain, filled in from reference TRBV7-9 and TRBJ2-1, reads DTGVSQNPRHKITKRGQNVTFRCDPISEHNRLYWYRQTLGQGPEFLTYFQNEAQLEKSRLLSDRFSAERPKGSFSTLEIQRTEQGDSAMYLCASSPTSGRGYNEQFFGPGTRLTVL.

The chain recombines TRBV27 with TRBJ1-5; D might be TRBD1 (5 bases). The germline gives CDR1 MNHEY, CDR2 SMNVEV (reference sequence). The CDR3 runs to 13 residues. Trimming stripped 3 bases from V and 6 bases from J, with 9 bases between. CDR3 bases: TGTGCCAGCAGTTTCCAGGGCCGTCAGCCCCAGCATTTT. Protein sequence: CASSFQGRQPQHF.

The chain employs TRBV6-1 and TRBJ2-7, with 8 bases that match TRBD1. From germline, CDR1 is MNHNS and CDR2 SASEGT. The CDR3 runs to 15 residues. After removal of 6 bases from V and 4 bases from J, the junction contained 11 bases not matched to a gene. For the CDR3, the DNA is TGTGCCAGCAGGGTAGACAGGGGCTGGGAGTACGAGCAGTACTTC. It yields the protein CASRVDRGWEYEQYF.

V gene TRBV6-1 combines with J gene TRBJ2-5; TRBD2 aligns across 8 bases. The CDR3 consists of 14 residues. The junction had 2 bases not matched to a gene; V was cut back by 5 bases and J by 0 bases. CDR1 is MNHNS, CDR2 SASEGT, per germline. Here the CDR3 reads CASSMGLDQETQYF. The CDR3 region has the DNA TGTGCCAGCAGTATGGGACTAGACCAAGAGACCCAGTACTTC.